The rows below give T cell receptor beta chains drawn from one sample of a study of regulatory T cells in long-lasting Graves disease. TCRdb used MiXCR to reprocess the multiplex PCR reads, holding one entry per CDR3 protein. The data contain some 560,000 distinct CDR3 sequences, 15% to 20% of them singletons. The same sample was also used in a study of T cells in Graves' hyperthyroidism and ophthalmopathy.

This specimen was peripheral blood mononuclear cells (PBMCs), taken at new diagnosis, from a patient treated with antithyroid drugs. All receptors come from a woman aged 35-65 years with Graves disease. The CDR3 runs from the conserved cysteine through the conserved F or W. Fields, in order: clone size, J gene, D gene, V gene, CDR3 DNA, CDR3 protein. The D gene is left open where the match is weak. Clone size is shown for a subset of rows, as once, few, many or a class of expanded clone.

many	TRBJ2-7	NA	TRBV11-2	TGTGCCAGCAGCTTAGCAGGGAAGGCCTACGAGCAGTACTTC	CASSLAGKAYEQYF
many	TRBJ2-5	NA	TRBV29-1	TGCAGCGTTGAACCGATGCAGGGACGGGGGGAGACCCAGTACTTC	CSVEPMQGRGETQYF
many	TRBJ1-1	TRBD1	TRBV3-1	TGTGCCAGCAGCCAACTACAGGGGGCCGGCACTGAAGCTTTCTTT	CASSQLQGAGTEAFF
NA	TRBJ1-1	TRBD1	TRBV4-1	TGCGCCAGCAGCCAGATTCCGGGACAGGGTCGGGACACTGAAGCTTTCTTT	CASSQIPGQGRDTEAFF
many	TRBJ2-2	NA	TRBV6-1	TGTGCCAGCAGCCGAAGGACCGGGGAGCTGTTTTTT	CASSRRTGELFF
many	TRBJ2-1	NA	TRBV18	TGTGCCAGCTCACGCGTAGGTAGCGGCGATTACAATGAGCAGTTCTTC	CASSRVGSGDYNEQFF
many	TRBJ1-2	TRBD1	TRBV27	TGTGCCAGCAGTCCCCGGGACAGCCGGACCTTCTATGGCTACACCTTC	CASSPRDSRTFYGYTF
few	TRBJ2-1	NA	TRBV7-6	TGTGCCAGCAGCCCACCCGGGTTAGGAAGAGGTGAGCAGTTCTTC	CASSPPGLGRGEQFF
many	TRBJ2-1	NA	TRBV11-3	TGTGCCAGCAGCCTCGGGGTAGGGCAGCCTTTAATGTATGTCGTGCAGTTCTTC	CASSLGVGQPLMYVVQFF
many	TRBJ2-7	NA	TRBV28	TGTGCCAGCAGTTTTCGGAGAGGCCACGAGCAGTACTTC	CASSFRRGHEQYF
many	TRBJ2-7	NA	TRBV2	TGTGCCAGCAGGCCTTTTGCGGGCGACCCGACCTACGAGCAGTACTTC	CASRPFAGDPTYEQYF
NA	TRBJ2-5	TRBD2	TRBV5-1	TGCGCCAGCAGCTTGCCCAGCGGGGGAGAGACCCAGTACTTC	CASSLPSGGETQYF
many	TRBJ1-1	NA	TRBV7-9	TGTGCCAGCAGCTCAAAATTCCGGACAGCGAACACTGAAGCTTTCTTT	CASSSKFRTANTEAFF
NA	TRBJ2-3	NA	TRBV5-1	TGCGCCAGCAGCTTTCAACCGGGACATAGGACAGATACGCAGTATTTT	CASSFQPGHRTDTQYF
many	TRBJ1-1	TRBD1	TRBV28	TGTGCCAGCAGTTTATTAGGGGGCATGGACACTGAAGCTTTCTTT	CASSLLGGMDTEAFF
NA	TRBJ2-2	TRBD2	TRBV6-9	TGTGCCAGCAGTTCCCAGGCCGCGGGGGGGTTCACCGGGGAGCTGTTTTTT	CASSSQAAGGFTGELFF
few	TRBJ2-2	TRBD2	TRBV2	TGTGCCAGCAGCGTACCACTAGCGGGGGGCGGTACCGGGGAGCTGTTTTTT	CASSVPLAGGGTGELFF
few	TRBJ1-3	TRBD1	TRBV5-1	TGCGCCAGCAGCTTGAGGACAGGCACGGGAAACACCATATATTTT	CASSLRTGTGNTIYF
many	TRBJ1-2	NA	TRBV12-3/TRBV12-4	TGTGCCAGCAGTCGAGGGGGCTATGGCTACACCTTC	CASSRGGYGYTF
NA	TRBJ1-2	NA	TRBV20-1	TGCAGTGCTAGGCCCCCGACAGATTATGGCTACACCTTC	CSARPPTDYGYTF
few	TRBJ2-2	NA	TRBV10-3	TGTGCCATCAGTGAGTCGAGGTCCGCGAACACCGGGGAGCTGTTTTTT	CAISESRSANTGELFF
many	TRBJ2-1	NA	TRBV12-3/TRBV12-4	TGTGCCAGCAGTTTCCGGGCCCCGGCCTACAATGAGCAGTTCTTC	CASSFRAPAYNEQFF
many	TRBJ1-2	NA	TRBV12-3/TRBV12-4	TGTGCCAGCAGCCCGACAGAGCTGTATGGCTACACCTTC	CASSPTELYGYTF
NA	TRBJ1-3	NA	TRBV18	TGTGCCAGCTCAGTCGTGACGGGGAACACCATATATTTT	CASSVVTGNTIYF
many	TRBJ2-3	TRBD1	TRBV5-1	TGCGCCAGCAGCCAGACAGGGGACGATACGCAGTATTTT	CASSQTGDDTQYF
few	TRBJ2-2	NA	TRBV28	TGTGCCAGCAGTTTAACGGGACAGAACACCGGGGAGCTGTTTTTT	CASSLTGQNTGELFF
few	TRBJ2-3	NA	TRBV5-5	TGTGCCAGCAGCTTGTTCAAGGTTTTAGGAGATACGCAGTATTTT	CASSLFKVLGDTQYF
NA	TRBJ1-1	NA	TRBV20-1	TGCAGTGCTTCCCCACAGTCTTCCACTGAAGCTTTCTTT	CSASPQSSTEAFF
many	TRBJ1-1	NA	TRBV5-6	TGTGCCAGCAGCTTAAAGAGCTCCACTGAAGCTTTCTTT	CASSLKSSTEAFF